Here is one TCR beta chain with its context. These data come from a study of graft-versus-host responses after intestinal transplantation. This CDR3 has 16 amino acids. Germline V gene sequence: CDR1 MDHEN, CDR2 SYDVKM. Deletions cut 3 bases from V and 2 bases from J, with 16 bases between. Libraries were prepared by immunoSEQ multiplex PCR; TCRdb keeps only in-frame clonotypes and omits some of them. The table has about 29,000 clones, around 83% seen once; the top ten hold around 3.3%. Intraepithelial lymphocytes and lamina propria lymphocytes were released through processing of graft tissue. The sample in question was ileum tissue, obtained 98 days after intestinal transplantation. The chain employs TRBV28 and TRBJ2-5; D is possibly TRBD1 or TRBD2 (7 bases each). This TCR was sampled from a human patient who received an intestinal transplant, so some T cells may come from the graft donor. CDR3 residues: CASSFLTGRGQETQYF. CDR3 nucleotide sequence: TGTGCCAGCAGTTTTTTGACAGGGAGGGGACAAGAGACCCAGTACTTC.